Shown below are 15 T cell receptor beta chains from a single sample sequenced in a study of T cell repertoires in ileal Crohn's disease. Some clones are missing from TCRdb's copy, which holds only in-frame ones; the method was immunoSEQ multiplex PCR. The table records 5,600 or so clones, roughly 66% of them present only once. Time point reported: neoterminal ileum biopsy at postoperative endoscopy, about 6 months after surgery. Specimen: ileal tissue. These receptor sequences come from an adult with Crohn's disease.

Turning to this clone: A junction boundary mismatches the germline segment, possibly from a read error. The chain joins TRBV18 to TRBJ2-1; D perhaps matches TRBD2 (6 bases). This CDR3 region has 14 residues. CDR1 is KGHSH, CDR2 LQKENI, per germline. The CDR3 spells CASSPLATYNEQFF. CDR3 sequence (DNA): TGTGCCAGCTCCCCACTAGCTACCTACAATGAGCAGTTCTTC. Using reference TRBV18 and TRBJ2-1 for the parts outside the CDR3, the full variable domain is NAGVMQNPRHLVRRRGQEARLRCSPMKGHSHVYWYRQLPEEGLKFMVYLQKENIIDESGMPKERFSAEFPKEGPSILRIQQVVRGDSAAYFCASSPLATYNEQFFGPGTRLTVL.

The CDR3 reads CSVEAPPLAGGYNEQFF. In DNA, the CDR3 is TGCAGCGTTGAAGCCCCCCCACTAGCGGGGGGATACAATGAGCAGTTCTTC. The rearrangement joins TRBV29-1 to TRBJ2-1, with 12 bases fitting TRBD2. This CDR3 spans 17 amino acids. Germline CDR1 and CDR2: SQVTM and ANQGSEA. Unmatched junction bases numbered 8, after V lost 1 base and J lost 4 bases.

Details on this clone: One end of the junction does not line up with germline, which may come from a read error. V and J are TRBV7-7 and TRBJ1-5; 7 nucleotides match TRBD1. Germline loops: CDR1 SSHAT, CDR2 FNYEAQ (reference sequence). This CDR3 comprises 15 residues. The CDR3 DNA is TGTGCTAGCAGTCGCCGTGACAGGGAAAATCAGCCCCAGCATTTT. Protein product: CASSRRDRENQPQHF.

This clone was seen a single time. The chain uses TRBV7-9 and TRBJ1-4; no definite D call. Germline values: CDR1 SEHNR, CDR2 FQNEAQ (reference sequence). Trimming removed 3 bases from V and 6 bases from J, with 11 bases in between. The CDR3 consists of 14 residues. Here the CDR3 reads CASSFGRSDEKLFF. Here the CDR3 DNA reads TGTGCCAGCAGCTTCGGCAGGTCGGATGAAAAACTGTTTTTT.

Written as DNA, the CDR3 is TGCGCCAGCAGCCTAGGACGGGGCTCTGGAAACACCATATATTTT. Translating gives CASSLGRGSGNTIYF. The rearrangement joins TRBV4-3 to TRBJ1-3, with D unclear. Trimming removed 4 bases from V and 0 bases from J, with 10 bases in between. From germline, CDR1 is LGHNA and CDR2 YSLEER. The CDR3 loop spans 15 amino acids.

The CDR3 protein is CASSRASGGLEAFF. The CDR3 DNA is TGCGCCAGCAGCCGGGCCTCGGGGGGATTAGAAGCTTTCTTT. The rearrangement links TRBV5-1 to TRBJ1-1; D is perhaps TRBD1 (5 bases). Germline CDR1 is SGHRS and CDR2 is YFSETQ. This CDR3 region has 14 residues. Between the trimmed V and J ends, which lost 4 bases and 8 bases, there was a span of 18 bases.

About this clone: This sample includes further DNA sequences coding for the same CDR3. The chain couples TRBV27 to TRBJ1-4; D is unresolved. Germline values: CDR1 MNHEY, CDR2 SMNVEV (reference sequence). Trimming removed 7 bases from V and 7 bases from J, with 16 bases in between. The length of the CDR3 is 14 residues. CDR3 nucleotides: TGTGCCAGCACTCCTAGCGCGGGCGCTGAAAAACTGTTTTTT. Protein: CASTPSAGAEKLFF. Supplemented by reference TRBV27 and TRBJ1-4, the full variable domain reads EAQVTQNPRYLITVTGKKLTVTCSQNMNHEYMSWYRQDPGLGLRQIYYSMNVEVTDKGDVPEGYKVSRKEKRNFPLILESPSPNQTSLYFCASTPSAGAEKLFFGSGTQLSVL.

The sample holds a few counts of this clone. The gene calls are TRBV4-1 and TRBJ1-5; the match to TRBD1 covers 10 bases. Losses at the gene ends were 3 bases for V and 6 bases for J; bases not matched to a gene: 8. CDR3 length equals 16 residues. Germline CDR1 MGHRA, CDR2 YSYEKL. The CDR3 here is CASSHEPGQGFQPQHF. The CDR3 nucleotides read TGCGCCAGCAGCCATGAACCGGGACAGGGGTTTCAGCCCCAGCATTTT.

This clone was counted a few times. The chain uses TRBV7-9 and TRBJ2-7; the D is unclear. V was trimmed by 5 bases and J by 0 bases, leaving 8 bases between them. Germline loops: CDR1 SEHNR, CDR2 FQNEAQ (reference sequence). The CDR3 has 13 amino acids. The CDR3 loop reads CASSADFSYEQYV. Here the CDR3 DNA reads TGTGCCAGCAGCGCCGACTTCTCCTACGAGCAGTACGTC.

DNA for the CDR3: TGTGCCAGCAGCTGGGGGGGGTTTGACACTGAAGCTTTCTTT. Encoded protein: CASSWGGFDTEAFF. The chain recombines TRBV5-5 with TRBJ1-1; possibly TRBD1 for D (5 bases). This CDR3 spans 14 amino acids. Germline values: CDR1 SGHKS, CDR2 YYEKEE (reference sequence). Trimming shortened V by 3 bases and J by 3 bases, and 12 bases separated the two germline ends.

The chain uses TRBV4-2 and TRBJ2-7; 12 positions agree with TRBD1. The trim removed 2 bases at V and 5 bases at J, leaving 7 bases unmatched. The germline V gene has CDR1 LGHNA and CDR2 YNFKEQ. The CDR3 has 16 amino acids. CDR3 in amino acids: CASSQNRGQGADEQYF. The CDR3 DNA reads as TGTGCCAGCAGCCAAAATAGGGGACAGGGGGCTGACGAGCAGTACTTC.

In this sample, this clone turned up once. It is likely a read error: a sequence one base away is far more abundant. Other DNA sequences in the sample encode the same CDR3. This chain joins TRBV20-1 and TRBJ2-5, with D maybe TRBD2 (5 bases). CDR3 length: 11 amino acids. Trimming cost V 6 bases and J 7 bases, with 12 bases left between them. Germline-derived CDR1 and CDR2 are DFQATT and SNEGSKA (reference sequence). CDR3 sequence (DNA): TGCAGTGCGGAGCGGACCCTGACCCAGTACTTC. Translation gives CSAERTLTQYF.

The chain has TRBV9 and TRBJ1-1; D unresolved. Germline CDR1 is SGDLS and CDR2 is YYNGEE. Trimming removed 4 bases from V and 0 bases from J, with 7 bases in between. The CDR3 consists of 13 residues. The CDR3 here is CASSILMNTEAFF. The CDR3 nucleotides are TGTGCCAGCAGCATACTAATGAACACTGAAGCTTTCTTT.

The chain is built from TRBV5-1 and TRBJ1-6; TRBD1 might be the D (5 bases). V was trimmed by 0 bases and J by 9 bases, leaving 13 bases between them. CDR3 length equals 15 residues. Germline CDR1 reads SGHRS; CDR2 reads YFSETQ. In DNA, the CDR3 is TGCGCCAGCAGCTTGGATGGGGGAGGTGGTTCACCCCTCCACTTT. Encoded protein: CASSLDGGGGSPLHF.

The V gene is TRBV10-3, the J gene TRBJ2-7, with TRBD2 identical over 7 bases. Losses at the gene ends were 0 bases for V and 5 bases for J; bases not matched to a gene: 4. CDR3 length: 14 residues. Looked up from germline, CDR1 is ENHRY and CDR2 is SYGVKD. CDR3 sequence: CAISESTTSHEQYF. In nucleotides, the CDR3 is TGTGCCATCAGTGAGTCTACGACTAGCCACGAGCAGTACTTC.